The rows below give T cell receptor beta chains drawn from one sample of a study of OX40 agonist ivuxolimab in advanced cancers. TCRdb's table, derived via immunoSEQ multiplex PCR, lists solely in-frame clones and lacks some. The profile shows 91,000 or so clones, just over 85% of them singletons. The sample consisted of CD4+ or CD8+ T cells sorted from blood, taken in a trial of the OX40 agonist ivuxolimab. The receptors were sampled from an adult with an advanced solid tumor such as melanoma, head and neck, liver or kidney cancer. Each CDR3 is given without its conserved first and last residue. D genes are given only for firm matches. Expanded clones are given a class, and other clones once, few, many or no size at all.

clone_size d_call v_call cdr3_aa
NA NA TRBV27 ASRSVGGSDGYT
NA NA TRBV28 ASSFSLMRSGEQF
NA NA TRBV11-2 ASSLVIRGPTNEKLF
NA NA TRBV30 AWSVLGIADTQY
few TRBD2 TRBV2 ASRGVERETGELF
NA TRBD2 TRBV5-4 ASSWGGAGDTYNEQF
NA NA TRBV6-1 ASTKRSSYEQY
once NA TRBV7-2 ASSYRAIDGNEQF
NA TRBD1 TRBV5-1 ASSIRQGGDGYT
NA NA TRBV29-1 SVGENSYEQY
NA NA TRBV10-3 AISMTPASGNTIY
NA NA TRBV28 ASSLRGQPQH
NA NA TRBV28 ASSSAGLNTEAF
NA NA TRBV19 ASSIARRGYT
once NA TRBV5-4 ASSFSGSYGYT
NA NA TRBV6-1 ASSEQGYEQF
NA NA TRBV6-5 ASSYSGTSTDTQY
NA NA TRBV9 ASSVYLVETTRGEKLF
NA TRBD1 TRBV7-6 ASSVRDRDTDTQY
NA NA TRBV7-9 ASSTVLSNTEAF
NA NA TRBV14 ASSQEAWRGGGHNEQF
NA TRBD1 TRBV6-5 ASSYSSGQGAWGYT
NA TRBD2 TRBV11-2 ASSLAGTSSYEQY
NA NA TRBV4-2 ASSQDPVNTEAF
NA NA TRBV27 ASSPGVNQPQH
NA TRBD1 TRBV9 ASSAGTGDNEQF
NA NA TRBV27 ASSQRQVLGSYNSPLH
NA NA TRBV4-1 ASSQAETTNYGYT
NA NA TRBV14 ASSQFTAPYEQY
NA TRBD1 TRBV5-1 ASSLGDRVDQPQH
NA NA TRBV5-4 ASSPQGGLSYEQY
once NA TRBV11-2 ASSLGTTKETQY
NA NA TRBV7-9 ASSLVDTQY
few TRBD1 TRBV5-1 ASNPTGGFGYT
NA TRBD1 TRBV6-1 ASKNRGPGNTIY
NA NA TRBV7-9 ASSLRVSDTDTQY
NA TRBD1 TRBV5-6 ASSSGTGGNLNQPQH
NA TRBD1 TRBV30 ACTGTANTEAF
NA TRBD2 TRBV6-5 ASSYRLAGTDTQY
NA TRBD2 TRBV9 ASSLTSGLAGGYETQY
NA TRBD2 TRBV29-1 SVVASGSHEQF
medium-sized TRBD1 TRBV4-2 ASSPVATGSGEQY